This entry lists 23 T cell receptor beta chains sequenced from one sample in a study of T cells after yellow fever vaccination. TCRdb re-derived calls from the 5' RACE reads in MiXCR, one entry per CDR3 protein. The sample has roughly 340,000 distinct CDR3 sequences; approximately 9% are singletons. The sample in question was PBMCs, obtained on the day of the first yellow fever vaccination. These TCRs come from a man younger than 30 who received the YFV17D yellow fever vaccine.

There are many counts of this clonotype. The chain combines TRBV5-4 with TRBJ2-5; TRBD1 matches at 11 bases. The CDR3 extends over 16 amino acids. V was pared by 2 bases and J by 0 bases, with 3 bases of the junction left unmatched. Germline V gives CDR1 SGHNT, CDR2 YYREEE (reference sequence). CDR3 region: CASSLLGQGDQETQYF. The CDR3 coding sequence is TGTGCCAGCAGCTTATTGGGACAGGGGGACCAAGAGACCCAGTACTTC.

This clonotype came up a few times. V usage is TRBV4-1 and J usage is TRBJ2-7, with TRBD1 matching 7 bases. Losses at the gene ends were 4 bases for V and 2 bases for J; bases not matched to a gene: 11. The CDR3 runs to 16 residues. Germline-derived CDR1 and CDR2 are MGHRA and YSYEKL. CDR3 loop: CASSRYSGQRAYEQYF. CDR3 bases: TGCGCCAGCAGCCGATACTCGGGACAGAGGGCCTACGAGCAGTACTTC.

This clonotype has only a few counts. The chain recombines TRBV11-2 with TRBJ1-6, with D perhaps TRBD1 (6 bases). V shed 5 bases and J shed 4 bases, with 15 bases lying between them. CDR3 length: 16 residues. Germline CDR1 reads SGHAT; CDR2 reads FQNNGV. The CDR3, as DNA: TGTGCCAGCAGCAGCGGACAGCAGTTTTATAATTCACCCCTCCACTTT. Its translation is CASSSGQQFYNSPLHF.

V usage is TRBV5-8 and J usage is TRBJ1-2; TRBD1 aligns across 7 bases. Germline CDR1 and CDR2: SGHTS and YDEGEE. The V segment lost 4 bases and the J segment 6 bases; nucleotides outside the gene matches: 15. The CDR3 is 16 residues long. The CDR3 DNA reads TGTGCCAGCAGCCTGGGGCTCCTCAGGGGGAGTGATGGCTACACCTTC. Amino acid sequence: CASSLGLLRGSDGYTF.

The J gene is TRBJ2-1, the V gene TRBV7-8; TRBD1 agrees at 8 bases. CDR1 is SGHVS, CDR2 FQNEAQ, per germline. V shed 3 bases, J shed 5 bases, and the junction held 9 bases outside the gene matches. There are 16 residues in the CDR3. The CDR3 protein is CASSFYGTGGNNEQFF. The CDR3 DNA reads as TGTGCCAGCAGCTTTTATGGAACAGGGGGGAACAATGAGCAGTTCTTC.

V usage is TRBV4-2 and J usage is TRBJ1-6; D is unresolved. Germline-derived CDR1 and CDR2 are LGHNA and YNFKEQ. Between the trimmed V and J ends, which lost 0 bases and 5 bases, there was a span of 5 bases. The CDR3 sequence is 14 residues long. The CDR3: CASSQEGNNSPLHF. CDR3 DNA sequence: TGTGCCAGCAGCCAAGAGGGGAATAATTCACCCCTCCACTTT.

Only a few counts were recorded for this clonotype. The chain carries TRBV5-1 and TRBJ1-1, with 7 bases identical to TRBD1. The CDR3 totals 16 residues. V shed 2 bases and J 5 bases; nucleotides not matched to a gene: 12. In germline, CDR1 is SGHRS, CDR2 YFSETQ. CDR3 amino acids: CASSFRPGGMRTEAFF. CDR3 nucleotides: TGCGCCAGCAGCTTCCGTCCAGGGGGTATGAGAACTGAAGCTTTCTTT.

A few counts support this clonotype. The chain recombines TRBV25-1 with TRBJ2-7, with D unresolved. CDR1 and CDR2 (germline): MGHDK, SYGVNS. The CDR3 contains 12 residues. Here the CDR3 reads CATAQEPYEQYV. Written as DNA, the CDR3 is TGTGCGACGGCGCAGGAGCCCTACGAGCAGTACGTC.

This clonotype was seen a few times. This chain links TRBV7-2 with TRBJ2-3; the D is unclear. The length of the CDR3 is 15 residues. Per the germline V gene, CDR1 is SGHTA and CDR2 is FQGNSA. V was trimmed by 1 base and J by 0 bases, leaving 8 bases between them. The CDR3: CASSLVFLSTDTQYF. CDR3 DNA: TGTGCCAGCAGCTTAGTTTTCCTGAGCACAGATACGCAGTATTTT.

The chain recombines TRBV20-1 with TRBJ2-6; 12 nucleotides align to TRBD1. V lost 6 bases to trimming and J lost 0 bases; unmatched junction nucleotides: 3. The CDR3 has 16 residues. Germline CDR1 and CDR2: DFQATT and SNEGSKA (reference sequence). The DNA for the CDR3 is TGCAGTGCCTTGGGACAGGGGGCCTCTGGGGCCAACGTCCTGACTTTC. This sequence encodes CSALGQGASGANVLTF.

CDR3 bases: TGCAGTGCTAGAGTCGGACTTAGCTCCTACGAGCAGTACGTC. This translates into CSARVGLSSYEQYV. The chain links TRBV20-1 to TRBJ2-7, with D perhaps matching TRBD2 (5 bases). V dropped 1 base and J dropped 0 bases, with 10 bases sitting between them. The V gene's germline CDR1 is DFQATT and CDR2 SNEGSKA (reference sequence). The CDR3 totals 14 residues.

The CDR3 DNA is TGCAGTGCTAGACAGGGGGCTTCGGGTCAGCCCCAGCATTTT. Its translation is CSARQGASGQPQHF. V and J are TRBV20-1 and TRBJ1-5, with 8 bases that match TRBD1. The germline CDR1 and CDR2 sequences are DFQATT and SNEGSKA (reference sequence). Unmatched junction bases numbered 6, after V lost 2 bases and J lost 6 bases. The CDR3 has 14 residues.

This clonotype was seen only a few times. The rearrangement links TRBV4-1 to TRBJ2-2; 10 positions match TRBD1. V was clipped by 5 bases and J by 8 bases; unmatched bases: 8. The CDR3 is 15 amino acids. Germline CDR1 is MGHRA and CDR2 is YSYEKL. The DNA of the CDR3 is TGCGCCAGCAGCTCCCGACAGGGGGCTTCTGGGGAGCTGTTTTTT. Its protein is CASSSRQGASGELFF.

This chain uses TRBV6-6 with TRBJ2-3; D ambiguous. The V gene lost 6 bases and the J gene lost 0 bases, with 7 bases spanning the gap. Germline V gene lookup returns CDR1 MNHNY and CDR2 SVGAGI (reference sequence). The CDR3 is made up of 13 amino acids. The CDR3 coding sequence is TGTGCCAGCAGACAGACTAGCACAGATACGCAGTATTTT. Translated: CASRQTSTDTQYF.

In this sample, this clonotype turned up a few times. This rearrangement joins TRBV11-2 to TRBJ2-2; D is perhaps TRBD2 (6 bases). V lost 5 bases to trimming and J lost 6 bases, with 19 bases between them. CDR1 and CDR2 (germline): SGHAT, FQNNGV. The CDR3 runs to 16 residues. CDR3 amino acids: CASSPRGGGAPGELFF. The CDR3 DNA follows: TGTGCCAGCAGCCCACGGGGCGGCGGGGCTCCCGGGGAGCTGTTTTTT.

This clonotype showed up just a few times. This rearrangement joins TRBV12-3 or TRBV12-4 to TRBJ1-1; D is uncertain. V lost 3 bases and J 6 bases, leaving 11 bases between the germline ends. The CDR3 is 13 residues long. CDR3 amino acids: CASSFNPPAEAFF. As DNA, the CDR3 is TGTGCCAGCAGTTTTAACCCACCGGCTGAAGCTTTCTTT.

This clonotype appeared a few times. This chain links TRBV7-9 with TRBJ2-1; D is uncertain. CDR1 is SEHNR and CDR2 is FQNEAQ in the germline V gene (reference sequence). CDR3 size: 15 residues. With 5 bases removed from V and 2 bases from J, the gap between germline ends came to 13 bases. CDR3 protein: CASSGDSVPYNEQFF. The CDR3 nucleotides are TGTGCCAGCAGCGGAGATTCCGTCCCCTACAATGAGCAGTTCTTC.

This clonotype occurred a few times. The chain couples TRBV7-8 to TRBJ2-5; 9 bases align to TRBD1. Germline V gene data show CDR1 as SGHVS and CDR2 as FQNEAQ. J lost 9 bases, V lost 8 bases, and 10 bases had no gene match. The CDR3 covers 13 residues. The CDR3 DNA is TGTGCCAGCGACCCCCGGGACAGGGAGGCCCAGTACTTC. This codes for CASDPRDREAQYF.

A few counts support this clonotype. The CDR3 spells CASSLQDNTEAFF. The CDR3 DNA follows: TGTGCCAGCAGCCTCCAAGATAACACTGAAGCTTTCTTT. The genes are TRBV7-6 and TRBJ1-1; no clear D. Germline V gene lookup returns CDR1 SGHVS and CDR2 FNYEAQ. Trimming shortened V by 5 bases and J by 2 bases, and 9 bases separated the two germline ends. The CDR3 is 13 residues long.

The chain combines TRBV7-2 with TRBJ1-6; D gene uncertain. The V and J ends lost 5 bases and 9 bases respectively, with 11 bases between them. Germline loops: CDR1 SGHTA, CDR2 FQGNSA. CDR3 size: 13 residues. CDR3 coding DNA: TGTGCCAGCAGCCCCCGGACTGGTTCACCCCTCCACTTT. It yields the protein CASSPRTGSPLHF.

This clonotype was seen repeatedly, ten times or more. The chain employs TRBV5-1 and TRBJ1-1; D is perhaps TRBD1 (5 bases). Trimming cost V 9 bases and J 2 bases, with 23 bases left between them. The germline V gene has CDR1 SGHRS and CDR2 YFSETQ. The CDR3 runs to 16 residues. The DNA for the CDR3 is TGCGCCAACACGCTTTATTTAGGGGAAACAAACACTGAAGCTTTCTTT. Translation: CANTLYLGETNTEAFF. Supplemented by reference TRBV5-1 and TRBJ1-1, the full variable domain reads KAGVTQTPRYLIKTRGQQVTLSCSPISGHRSVSWYQQTPGQGLQFLFEYFSETQRNKGNFPGRFSGRQFSNSRSEMNVSTLELGDSALYLCANTLYLGETNTEAFFGQGTRLTVV.

This clonotype has ten or more counts. The rearrangement joins TRBV7-2 to TRBJ1-2; D perhaps matches TRBD1 (5 bases). This CDR3 spans 14 amino acids. CDR1 is SGHTA, CDR2 FQGNSA, per germline. The germline V and J ends were trimmed by 5 bases and 5 bases, with 15 bases remaining between them. The chain's CDR3 is CASSAYGTDYGYTF. The CDR3 nucleotides are TGTGCCAGCAGCGCGTACGGGACGGATTATGGCTACACCTTC.

In its sample, this clonotype was seen many times. The genes are TRBV7-2 and TRBJ2-7; possibly TRBD1 for D (5 bases). Germline CDR1 is SGHTA and CDR2 is FQGNSA. Trimming pared 5 bases from V and 4 bases from J, leaving 9 bases between. The CDR3 extends over 12 amino acids. Written as DNA, the CDR3 is TGTGCCAGCAGCCTCCAGGGTTACGAGCAGTACGTC. This translates into CASSLQGYEQYV.